This T cell receptor (beta chain) originates from a study of TIL therapy for anti-PD-1-resistant metastatic lung cancer. Study at large: Tumors had a median PD-L1 proportion score of approximately 5.5%.

The libraries were made with immunoSEQ v3. Sequencing depth was 2 million to 2.5 million read pairs for survey level, roughly 4.5-6 million for deep. Profiled with immunoSEQ multiplex PCR; TCRdb holds only in-frame clones, not every one. The table lists 50,000 to 70,000 clones, about 69% of them singletons. The J segment lost 4 bases and the V segment lost 4 bases, leaving 4 bases of the junction unmatched. Germline V gene lookup returns CDR1 SGDLS and CDR2 YYNGEE. This CDR3 contains 14 residues. Time point noted: pre-treatment sample, taken before nivolumab and TIL therapy. The sequencing used blood, collected at baseline. This clonotype originated in a person aged 30 to 80 with non-small cell lung cancer. The chain links TRBV9 to TRBJ2-3; TRBD2 agrees at 9 bases. This chain's CDR3 is CASSRAGGSDTQYF. As DNA, the CDR3 is TGTGCCAGCAGCCGAGCGGGGGGTTCAGATACGCAGTATTTT.